The source of this TCR beta chain is a study of shared clonotypes between healthy human individuals. About this clone itself: The antigen is not known.

Every donor, a Caucasian adult, lived in Nashville, Tennessee. Findings and limits, study-wide: Among donors, sharing of clonotypes was expected to be affected by sequencing depth. Specimens sampled were limited to blood, with tissue repertoires likely differing.

With 2 bases removed from V and 4 bases from J, the gap between germline ends came to 14 bases. CDR3 length equals 15 residues. Per the germline V gene, CDR1 is SGHTA and CDR2 is FQGNSA. Each subset's genomic DNA was split evenly across several immunoSEQ plates. Using immunoSEQ multiplex PCR, the repertoire was profiled, and TCRdb retains in-frame clones only, with some absent. The sample lists roughly 500,000 clones, 70% to 80% seen once, with around 13% in the top ten. The sequencing sample was made of PBMCs. The J gene is TRBJ1-2, the V gene TRBV7-2; D ambiguous. The receptor comes from a woman between 40 and 55 years old in good health. Some clones in this sample may be carry-over from other donors' samples. The CDR3 DNA is TGTGCCAGCAGCTTAACCCGACGGAATTTCTATGGCTACACCTTC. It codes for CASSLTRRNFYGYTF.